This T cell receptor (beta chain) stems from a study of shared clonotypes between healthy human individuals. The study, taken as a whole, reports: Sample collection involved blood only; tissue repertoires are likely different.

Replicate PCRs were loaded with approximately 300 ng DNA from unsorted PBMC, about 30,000 T cell genomes. In the study's own analysis: ImmunoSEQ yielded junction-only sequences lacking quality scores, so filtering differed. Here immunoSEQ multiplex PCR was the method, and the copy in TCRdb shows in-frame clones only, minus some. From that table come the V and J calls and clone size; the DNA was used to work out D and trimming. This sample has hundreds of thousands of clones; 79% occur once, and the top ten carry roughly 13%. Ten or more counts support this clone. Its antigen is as yet unknown. The source material was PBMCs. This TCR came from a woman aged 40 to 50 in good health. Some clones in this sample may be carry-over from other donors' samples.

CDR3 DNA sequence: TGTGCCAGCAGCTTTTTTGGCGATGGAAACACCATATATTTT. Translation gives CASSFFGDGNTIYF. The chain recombines TRBV7-9 with TRBJ1-3; the D is unclear. The CDR3 totals 14 residues. Trimming left V 3 bases short and J 3 bases short, with 9 bases between. Looked up from germline, CDR1 is SEHNR and CDR2 is FQNEAQ (reference sequence).